This T cell receptor beta chain was sequenced in a study of T cell responses to AZD1222 COVID-19 vaccine. Overall study findings and caveats: Repertoires were obtained solely post-peak T cell response.

Trimming shortened V by 5 bases and J by 0 bases, and 23 bases separated the two germline ends. This CDR3 is built from 19 residues. The germline V gene has CDR1 MGHRA and CDR2 YSYEKL. The repertoire was sequenced with immunoSEQ multiplex PCR; TCRdb's copy has only in-frame clones and lacks some. The profile shows about 150,000 clones, approximately 88% of them singletons. As to this clone: Its antigen is as yet unknown.

The source is an adult in good health. The chain employs TRBV4-1 and TRBJ1-3, with TRBD1 as a possible D gene (6 bases). The source was peripheral blood, collected on day 0 of AZD1222 vaccination. The DNA of the CDR3 is TGCGCCAGCAGCAACTACCGGACAGCCCAAAGGGGCTCTGGAAACACCATATATTTT. As protein: CASSNYRTAQRGSGNTIYF.